These 16 T cell receptor beta chains were all obtained from the same sample, sequenced in a study of blood T cell repertoires in COVID-19. Assay used: immunoSEQ multiplex PCR; TCRdb lists only in-frame clones, some missing. The sample yields 300,000 to 350,000 clones, 88% seen once. Sequencing was performed on PBMCs or T cells enriched from blood (not recorded which). The receptors originated from a man aged 25-45 years who had recovered from COVID-19.

The V and J genes are TRBV6-1 and TRBJ2-3, with TRBD1 matching 7 bases. This CDR3 has 14 amino acids. Germline lookup yields CDR1 MNHNS and CDR2 SASEGT. Germline trimming cut 3 bases from V and 6 bases from J; bases unmatched to any gene: 6. In DNA form, the CDR3 reads TGTGCCAGCAGTGAGGTCATACAGGGGGATACGCAGTATTTT. It is translated as CASSEVIQGDTQYF.

The J gene is TRBJ2-1, the V gene TRBV27, with 7 bases fitting TRBD1. The germline gives CDR1 MNHEY, CDR2 SMNVEV (reference sequence). The ends lost 3 bases at V and 7 bases at J; junction bases unmatched: 6. This CDR3 spans 14 amino acids. Here the CDR3 reads CASSLRGLENEQFF. CDR3 nucleotides: TGTGCCAGCAGTTTGAGGGGGCTAGAGAATGAGCAGTTCTTC.

The chain is built from TRBV5-1 and TRBJ2-1; 10 bases map to TRBD1. The ends lost 2 bases at V and 7 bases at J; junction bases unmatched: 6. This CDR3 is built from 15 residues. CDR1 is SGHRS, CDR2 YFSETQ, per germline. The CDR3 bases are TGCGCCAGCAGCTTCGGGACAGGGGCGTGGAATGAGCAGTTCTTC. Translation gives CASSFGTGAWNEQFF.

The rearrangement uses TRBV7-2 and TRBJ2-1; 8 bases match TRBD2. From germline, CDR1 is SGHTA and CDR2 FQGNSA. V lost 5 bases to trimming and J lost 9 bases; unmatched junction nucleotides: 12. The CDR3 extends over 15 amino acids. CDR3 nucleotides: TGTGCCAGCAGCCCCGGGGGGGGACGACCAGGTGAGCAGTTCTTC. This sequence encodes CASSPGGGRPGEQFF.

The chain employs TRBV5-4 and TRBJ2-3; 9 bases agree with TRBD2. Germline-derived CDR1 and CDR2 are SGHNT and YYREEE (reference sequence). The CDR3 is made up of 15 amino acids. J gave up 4 bases and V 1 base, and 4 bases lay outside the gene matches. The CDR3 loop is CASSLMGGGADTQYF. CDR3 sequence (DNA): TGTGCCAGCAGCTTGATGGGCGGGGGGGCAGATACGCAGTATTTT.

The CDR3 DNA sequence: TGCGCCAGCAGCCAGGGGAGACAGAAGAACACTGAAGCTTTCTTT. It is translated as CASSQGRQKNTEAFF. The chain has TRBV23-1 and TRBJ1-1, with D possibly TRBD1 on 6 matching bases. TRBV23-1 is labeled an ORF, and its function is uncertain. With 6 bases removed from V and 1 base from J, the gap between germline ends came to 15 bases. The CDR3 extends over 15 amino acids.

CDR3 protein: CASSVRTGMGETQYF. Here the CDR3 DNA reads TGTGCCAGCAGCGTTCGGACAGGGATGGGAGAGACCCAGTACTTC. The V gene is TRBV9, the J gene TRBJ2-5; the match to TRBD1 covers 8 bases. Per germline, CDR1 SGDLS and CDR2 YYNGEE. Germline trimming cut 2 bases from V and 4 bases from J; bases unmatched to any gene: 7. The CDR3 is 15 residues long.

This clone was detected only a few times. The chain employs TRBV27 and TRBJ1-6, with a possible D match to TRBD1 (5 bases). In germline, CDR1 is MNHEY, CDR2 SMNVEV (reference sequence). The CDR3 runs 16 residues. Trimming stripped 1 base from V and 12 bases from J, with 19 bases between. CDR3 protein: CASSLLYGRIGGPLHF. CDR3 nucleotides: TGTGCCAGCAGTTTATTGTACGGGAGGATCGGGGGACCCCTCCACTTT.

This clone came up once. The V call is TRBV27, the J call TRBJ2-1; maybe TRBD2 (5 bases). Trimming stripped 1 base from V and 2 bases from J, with 12 bases between. Germline lookup yields CDR1 MNHEY and CDR2 SMNVEV (reference sequence). The CDR3 loop spans 16 amino acids. In DNA form, the CDR3 reads TGTGCCAGCAGTTTATATGCGGGTCGGCCCTACAATGAGCAGTTCTTC. Translated: CASSLYAGRPYNEQFF.

This chain links TRBV4-2 with TRBJ2-3; 11 bases fit TRBD2. J lost 6 bases, V lost 0 bases, and 8 bases had no gene match. The CDR3 extends over 17 amino acids. Germline CDR1 and CDR2: LGHNA and YNFKEQ. This CDR3 reads CASSQELAGEMRDTQYF. The CDR3 DNA sequence: TGTGCCAGCAGCCAAGAACTAGCGGGGGAAATGAGGGATACGCAGTATTTT.

This clone was observed a single time. The chain has TRBV19 and TRBJ1-5; TRBD1 aligns across 9 bases. Looked up from germline, CDR1 is LNHDA and CDR2 is SQIVND (reference sequence). The ends lost 3 bases at V and 4 bases at J; junction bases unmatched: 4. CDR3 length: 15 amino acids. CDR3 protein: CASSIGQGFNQPQHF. The CDR3 coding sequence is TGTGCCAGTAGTATTGGACAGGGGTTTAATCAGCCCCAGCATTTT.

The CDR3 loop reads CASSFGETQYF. In DNA, the CDR3 is TGTGCCAGCAGCTTCGGAGAGACCCAGTACTTC. The gene calls are TRBV11-2 and TRBJ2-5; D remains unclear. The CDR3 loop spans 11 amino acids. Trimming left V 3 bases short and J 4 bases short, with 3 bases between. Germline CDR1 reads SGHAT; CDR2 reads FQNNGV.

This clone has a handful of counts. The rearrangement uses TRBV29-1 and TRBJ1-2; TRBD1 matches 9 bases. J lost 0 bases, V lost 3 bases, and 8 bases had no gene match. This CDR3 contains 16 residues. From germline, CDR1 is SQVTM and CDR2 ANQGSEA. CDR3 DNA: TGCAGCGTTGACCTGACAGGGGGGACCCCTAACTATGGCTACACCTTC. Its protein product is CSVDLTGGTPNYGYTF.

V usage is TRBV30 and J usage is TRBJ1-2, with 7 bases identical to TRBD1. The V gene end was trimmed by 4 bases and the J gene end by 4 bases; junction bases not matched to a gene: 6. This CDR3 is 13 amino acids long. Per the germline V gene, CDR1 is GTSNPN and CDR2 is SVGIG (reference sequence). The DNA of the CDR3 is TGTGCCTGGACCGGACAGGCGGGCTATGGCTACACCTTC. Its protein is CAWTGQAGYGYTF.

V is TRBV6-5 and J is TRBJ2-2, with 8 bases aligning to TRBD2. The germline V gene has CDR1 MNHEY and CDR2 SVGAGI. There are 16 residues in the CDR3. The V and J ends lost 0 bases and 7 bases, in that order; junction bases with no gene match: 7. CDR3 residues: CASSYSWTSSVGELFF. For the CDR3, the DNA is TGTGCCAGCAGTTACTCGTGGACTAGCAGCGTCGGGGAGCTGTTTTTT.

The chain carries TRBV30 and TRBJ1-2; tentative D call: TRBD1 (6 bases). The CDR3 contains 14 residues. V was cut by 0 bases and J by 5 bases, with 13 bases left in between. Germline loops: CDR1 GTSNPN, CDR2 SVGIG (reference sequence). CDR3 DNA sequence: TGTGCCTGGAGTGTTCCGGGACATGGATATGGCTACACCTTC. Its protein product is CAWSVPGHGYGYTF.